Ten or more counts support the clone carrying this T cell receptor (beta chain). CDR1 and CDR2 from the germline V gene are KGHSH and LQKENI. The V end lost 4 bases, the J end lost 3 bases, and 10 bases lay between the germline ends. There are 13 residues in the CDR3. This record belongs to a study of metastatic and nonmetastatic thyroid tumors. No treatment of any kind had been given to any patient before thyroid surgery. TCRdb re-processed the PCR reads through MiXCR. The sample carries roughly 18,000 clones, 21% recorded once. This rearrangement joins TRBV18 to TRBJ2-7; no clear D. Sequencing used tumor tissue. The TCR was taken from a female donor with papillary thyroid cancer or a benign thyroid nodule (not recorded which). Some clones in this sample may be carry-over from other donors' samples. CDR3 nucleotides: TGTGCCAGCTCACGCCAGGTCGGCTACGAGCAGTACTTC. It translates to CASSRQVGYEQYF.